The sample holds a few counts of the clone carrying this TCR beta chain. Its cognate antigen is unknown. Germline V lookup: CDR1 KGHSH, CDR2 LQKENI. The V end was cut by 0 bases, the J end by 0 bases, with 5 bases between. There are 14 residues in the CDR3. The data stem from a study of molecular identifiers for immune sequencing clone quantification. The sorting of naive CD8 T cells used the CD8+CD4-CCR7+CD45RA+ phenotype. General observations from the study: Clone sizes could be underestimated for highly expanded clones when identical TCR molecules share a barcode. Naive cells had under 1% of molecules in clones above 20 RNA copies, effectors over 97%.

Methods described previously were used for bulk TCR libraries, and listed TCR primers were applied. TCRdb fed the PCR reads into MiXCR, producing one record per CDR3 protein. The repertoire holds more than 250,000 distinct CDR3 sequences, with about a fifth as singletons. The V call is TRBV18, the J call TRBJ2-5; D is unclear. Material: naive CD8+ T cells from blood, with Jurkat cell RNA spiked in. Described subset: FACS-sorted CD8+CD4-CCR7+CD45RA+ naive T cells. This TCR derives from a human donor in good health. Some libraries in this study had Jurkat cell RNA spiked in. The CDR3: CASSPPQYQETQYF. In nucleotides, the CDR3 is TGTGCCAGCTCACCACCTCAGTACCAAGAGACCCAGTACTTC.